The 16 T cell receptor beta chains given below trace back to one sample, sequenced in a study of early T cells in non-severe SARS-CoV-2 infection. TCRdb ran MiXCR on the 5' RACE reads and lists one entry per CDR3 protein. In the table there are 55,000 to 75,000 distinct CDR3 sequences, almost 9.5% of which are singletons. Sequencing was carried out using whole blood. The receptors come from an adult who was a healthcare worker with PCR-confirmed SARS-CoV-2 infection or an uninfected control (not recorded which).

The CDR3 here is CASSSILEYEQFF. In nucleotides, the CDR3 is TGTGCCAGCAGCTCAATCCTCGAGTATGAGCAGTTCTTC. The chain carries TRBV5-6 and TRBJ2-1, with D unresolved. Trimming removed 3 bases from V and 8 bases from J, with 12 bases in between. Germline V lookup: CDR1 SGHDT, CDR2 YYEEEE. This CDR3 comprises 13 residues.

This clonotype has a count of ten or more. The chain combines TRBV18 with TRBJ2-1, with 15 nucleotides matching TRBD2. Germline loops: CDR1 KGHSH, CDR2 LQKENI. Trimming at V came to 0 bases and at J to 7 bases, leaving 4 bases not matched to a gene. The CDR3 consists of 17 residues. CDR3 protein: CASSPPGLAGGRNEQFF. The CDR3 DNA is TGTGCCAGCTCACCACCCGGACTAGCGGGGGGGCGGAATGAGCAGTTCTTC.

V usage is TRBV24-1 and J usage is TRBJ2-1, with D tentatively TRBD2 (5 bases). The CDR3 is 16 amino acids. V was trimmed by 2 bases and J by 4 bases, leaving 14 bases between them. Germline CDR1 KGHDR, CDR2 SFDVKD. The CDR3 reads CATSDSRRGPYNEQFF. Written as DNA, the CDR3 is TGTGCCACCAGTGATTCGCGCCGGGGTCCATACAATGAGCAGTTCTTC.

This clonotype appeared many times. The gene calls are TRBV29-1 and TRBJ2-6; D is ambiguous. Trimming cost V 4 bases and J 0 bases, with 4 bases left between them. The germline V gene encodes CDR1 SQVTM and CDR2 ANQGSEA. CDR3 length: 13 amino acids. The CDR3 here is CSVAVSGANVLTF. CDR3 DNA: TGCAGCGTTGCAGTCTCTGGGGCCAACGTCCTGACTTTC.

The chain couples TRBV27 to TRBJ1-6, with D possibly being TRBD1 (6 bases). CDR3 size: 16 residues. Germline V gene lookup returns CDR1 MNHEY and CDR2 SMNVEV (reference sequence). V was clipped by 2 bases and J by 4 bases, with 12 bases between them. This CDR3 is CASSLNRDWYNSPLHF. The CDR3 region has the DNA TGTGCCAGCAGTTTAAACAGGGATTGGTATAATTCACCCCTCCACTTT.

V usage is TRBV5-5 and J usage is TRBJ1-1; D uncertain. CDR1 and CDR2 (germline): SGHKS, YYEKEE (reference sequence). This CDR3 is 15 amino acids long. V was trimmed by 4 bases and J by 5 bases, leaving 18 bases between them. CDR3 DNA sequence: TGTGCCAGCAGCCCATCCCCGACCCCGGGGACTGAAGCTTTCTTT. Translation gives CASSPSPTPGTEAFF.

This clonotype was recorded a few times. The gene calls are TRBV3-1 and TRBJ2-2, with D perhaps TRBD1 (6 bases). V gave up 3 bases and J gave up 4 bases, with 24 bases separating them. This CDR3 is 19 amino acids long. From germline, CDR1 is LGHDT and CDR2 YNNKEL (reference sequence). The CDR3 spells CASSHRAPVGTPRTGELFF. CDR3 DNA: TGTGCCAGCAGCCATCGGGCCCCGGTGGGGACACCTCGCACCGGGGAGCTGTTTTTT.

The rearrangement uses TRBV5-1 and TRBJ1-6, with D possibly TRBD1 on 6 matching bases. Germline V gene sequence: CDR1 SGHRS, CDR2 YFSETQ. V was trimmed by 4 bases and J by 16 bases, leaving 24 bases between them. The CDR3 spans 15 residues. The CDR3 coding sequence is TGCGCCAGCAGCCAGGGGCCCTACCGGGACGAAAAACTCCACTTT. This sequence encodes CASSQGPYRDEKLHF.

This clonotype was found many times. The chain joins TRBV6-6 to TRBJ2-1; D perhaps matches TRBD2 (6 bases). Germline CDR1 MNHNY, CDR2 SVGAGI (reference sequence). The CDR3 contains 15 residues. V lost 0 bases and J 4 bases, leaving 10 bases between the germline ends. The CDR3 bases are TGTGCCAGCAGTTACTCCGGGGGAGTTTACAATGAGCAGTTCTTC. It yields the protein CASSYSGGVYNEQFF.

This clonotype was detected many times. The V gene is TRBV6-6, the J gene TRBJ2-1; maybe TRBD2 (5 bases). V was cut by 6 bases and J by 5 bases, with 17 bases left in between. The CDR3 sequence is 15 residues long. Germline CDR1 and CDR2: MNHNY and SVGAGI (reference sequence). CDR3 amino acids: CASSNGGEGNNEQFF. CDR3 bases: TGTGCCAGCAGCAACGGTGGTGAGGGTAACAATGAGCAGTTCTTC.

This clonotype occurred many times. V is TRBV6-6 and J is TRBJ1-4; D remains ambiguous. Trimming removed 5 bases from V and 3 bases from J, with 7 bases in between. There are 13 residues in the CDR3. Germline V gene lookup returns CDR1 MNHNY and CDR2 SVGAGI (reference sequence). The CDR3 region has the DNA TGTGCCAGCAGTCCAACATCTAATGAAAAACTGTTTTTT. This codes for CASSPTSNEKLFF.

The chain couples TRBV20-1 to TRBJ2-3; 7 bases fit TRBD2. Germline lookup yields CDR1 DFQATT and CDR2 SNEGSKA (reference sequence). Trimming removed 6 bases from V and 2 bases from J; junction bases left unmatched: 11. This CDR3 comprises 15 residues. The CDR3: CSASGGTTFTDTQYF. In DNA form, the CDR3 reads TGCAGTGCAAGCGGCGGGACTACCTTCACAGATACGCAGTATTTT.

The rearrangement links TRBV7-2 to TRBJ2-5, with D possibly TRBD1 on 6 matching bases. This CDR3 is 15 amino acids long. CDR1 is SGHTA and CDR2 is FQGNSA in the germline V gene. V shed 2 bases and J shed 2 bases, with 12 bases lying between them. CDR3 coding DNA: TGTGCCAGCAGCTTATTGTTAGGGACACAAGAGACCCAGTACTTC. Translating gives CASSLLLGTQETQYF.

The V call is TRBV6-6, the J call TRBJ2-5, with 7 bases matching TRBD1. Germline V gene data show CDR1 as MNHNY and CDR2 as SVGAGI (reference sequence). This CDR3 is 15 amino acids long. The V and J ends lost 2 bases and 2 bases, in that order; junction bases with no gene match: 5. CDR3 sequence (DNA): TGTGCCAGCAGTTACACCCAGGGACAGCAAGAGACCCAGTACTTC. This gives the protein CASSYTQGQQETQYF.

The genes are TRBV6-2 or TRBV6-3 and TRBJ1-1, with D possibly matching TRBD1 (6 bases). V lost 9 bases and J 0 bases, leaving 11 bases between the germline ends. The CDR3 runs 13 residues. Germline CDR1 reads MNHEY; CDR2 reads SVGEGT. CDR3 loop: CASTDRMNTEAFF. The CDR3 region has the DNA TGTGCCAGTACGGACAGAATGAACACTGAAGCTTTCTTT.

In this sample, this clonotype turned up many times. The gene calls are TRBV7-7 and TRBJ2-2, with D hard to call. This CDR3 region has 16 residues. V shed 5 bases and J shed 1 base, with 14 bases lying between them. Germline V lookup: CDR1 SSHAT, CDR2 FNYEAQ (reference sequence). The CDR3 here is CASSPIEAVNTGELFF. CDR3 nucleotide sequence: TGTGCCAGCAGCCCTATTGAGGCCGTGAACACCGGGGAGCTGTTTTTT.